The entry that follows covers one T cell receptor beta chain sequence. Its target antigen remains unknown. No base qualities exist here, and no much larger clone lies one base off it. The CDR3 spans 15 residues, from the cysteine through the phenylalanine. The entry retains the CDR3 DNA only, 45 bases that are in frame from base 1. The germline V gene sets CDR1 to SGHRS and CDR2 to YFSETQ. Trimming takes 4 bases from V and 7 bases from J, and the germline ends sit 18 bases apart. The data originate from a study of identical twins (TCRdb year 2016). Broadly, across the study: To test whether fetal clonotypes persist, this study deep-sequenced TCR alpha and beta repertoires from monozygotic twins, from unrelated adults of various ages, and from cord blood. To rule out contamination, replicate twin experiments were performed at different times with different library preparation protocols. General conclusions and limits of the study: Zero-insertion analyses could be partly confounded by invariant T cells such as MAIT and iNKT, although diverse VJ usage argued against such confounding for most clonotypes. Abundant cord blood beta clonotypes had fewer insertions, young adult naive repertoires showed a similar but weaker trend, and memory repertoires showed no such trend. Because the same donors could not be followed over many years, the conclusions relied on cross-sectional statistical analysis. The excess sharing between twins in beta out-of-frame sequences was weaker because fewer shared sequences reduced the signal-to-noise ratio. Compared with coincidental sharing between unrelated individuals, out-of-frame TCR alpha sequences shared between twins had an excess of sequences with low generation probability. Out-of-frame TCR alpha sharing in monozygotic twins was systematically underestimated by recombination models, whereas sharing between unrelated individuals was in agreement with the recombination models.

Libraries were prepared through 5' RACE. The instrument was an Illumina HiSeq 2000. A universal primer binding site was added through template switching, and the final cDNA carried a unique molecular identifier so that TCR cDNA molecules could be counted accurately. Specific primers in the conserved constant-segment region were used to synthesize first-strand cDNA for TCR alpha and beta chains. Each cDNA library was double barcoded, with a SMART-Mk sample barcode plus Illumina barcodes, to control for contamination. TruSeq adapter sequences along with Illumina sample barcodes were introduced in two successive PCR steps. The Illumina HiSeq platform was used with custom primers to sequence TCR alpha and beta cDNA libraries. In the paper's pipeline: Raw reads were processed with MiGEC to extract unique molecular identifiers, and MiXCR was used to determine CDR3 positions. Recombination models were inferred per individual with the repgenHMM and IGoR tools using an EM algorithm. Shared clonotype analysis was performed with the tcR package in R, normalizing sharing by the product of cloneset sizes. To study raw recombination free of thymic and clonal selection effects, out-of-frame nonproductive sequences were analyzed. TCRdb cleaned the public reads at Q25 with fastp, built clones with MiXCR and kept in-frame beta chains. For every CDR3 protein sequence, its rows merge into one entry that carries the most common genes and DNA. The V and J calls, along with clone size, are taken from TCRdb and not from the paper's own processing. This sample gives about 700,000 distinct CDR3 sequences in total; roughly 6.2% of them show up just once. The top ten hold around 1.7% of the sample.

Every donor was a healthy Caucasian. Three unrelated non-twin adults were additionally sequenced: a male aged 18 to 30, a male aged 50 to 60 and a female aged 50 to 60. Using Miltenyi CD45RO+ enrichment and human naive T-cell isolation kits, memory (CD45RO+) and naive T cells were isolated from PBMC. Recombination connected TRBV5-1 to TRBJ2-1, and the D gene may be TRBD1, 5 bases matching. The origin of this receptor is a man younger than 30 in good health. The sequencing input was naive T cells sorted from blood. What the cell subset or site label conveys for this sample: cells isolated with a human naive T-cell isolation kit. This receptor carries the CDR3 CASSKQEKGKNEQFF. The nucleotide sequence reads as follows: TGCGCCAGCAGCAAACAGGAAAAGGGCAAAAATGAGCAGTTCTTC.